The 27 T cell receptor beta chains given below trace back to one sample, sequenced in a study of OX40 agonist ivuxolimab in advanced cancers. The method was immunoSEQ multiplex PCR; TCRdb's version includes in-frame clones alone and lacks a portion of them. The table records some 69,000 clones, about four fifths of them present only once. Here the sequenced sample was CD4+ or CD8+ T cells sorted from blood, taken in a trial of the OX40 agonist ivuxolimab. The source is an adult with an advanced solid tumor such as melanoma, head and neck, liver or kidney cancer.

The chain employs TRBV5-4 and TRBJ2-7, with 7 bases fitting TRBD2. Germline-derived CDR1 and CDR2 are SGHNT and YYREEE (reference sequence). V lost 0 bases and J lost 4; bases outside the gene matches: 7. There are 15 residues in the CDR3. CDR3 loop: CASSLGGPGGYEQYF. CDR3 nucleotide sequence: TGTGCCAGCAGCTTGGGGGGACCGGGGGGTTACGAGCAGTACTTC.

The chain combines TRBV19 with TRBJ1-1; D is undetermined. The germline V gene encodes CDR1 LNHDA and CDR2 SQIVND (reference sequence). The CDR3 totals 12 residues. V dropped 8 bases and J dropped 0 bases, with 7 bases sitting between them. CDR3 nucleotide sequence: TGTGCCAGTTTAAGTATGAACACTGAAGCTTTCTTT. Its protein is CASLSMNTEAFF.

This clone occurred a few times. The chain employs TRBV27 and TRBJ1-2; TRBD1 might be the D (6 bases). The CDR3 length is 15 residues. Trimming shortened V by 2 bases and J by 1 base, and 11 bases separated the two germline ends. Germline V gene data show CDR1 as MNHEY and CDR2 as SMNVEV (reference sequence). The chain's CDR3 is CASSLGTGINYGYTF. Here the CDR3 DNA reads TGTGCCAGCAGTTTAGGTACAGGGATTAACTATGGCTACACCTTC.

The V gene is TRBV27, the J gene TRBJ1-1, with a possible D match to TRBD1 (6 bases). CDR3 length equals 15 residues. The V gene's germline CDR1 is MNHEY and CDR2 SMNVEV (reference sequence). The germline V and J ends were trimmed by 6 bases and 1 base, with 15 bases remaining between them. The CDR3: CASRLEGGRNTEAFF. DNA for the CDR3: TGTGCCAGCAGGCTCGAGGGGGGGCGGAACACTGAAGCTTTCTTT.

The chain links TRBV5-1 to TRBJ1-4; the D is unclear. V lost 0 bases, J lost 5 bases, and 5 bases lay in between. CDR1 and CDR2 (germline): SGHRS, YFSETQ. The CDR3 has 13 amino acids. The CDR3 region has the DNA TGCGCCAGCAGCTTGGCCGCGAATGAAAAACTGTTTTTT. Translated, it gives CASSLAANEKLFF.

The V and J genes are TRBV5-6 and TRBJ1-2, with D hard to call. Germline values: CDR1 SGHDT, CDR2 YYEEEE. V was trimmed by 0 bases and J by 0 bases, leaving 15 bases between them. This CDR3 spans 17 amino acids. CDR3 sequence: CASSLGALHFTNYGYTF. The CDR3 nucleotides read TGTGCCAGCAGCTTGGGGGCCCTCCACTTTACTAACTATGGCTACACCTTC.

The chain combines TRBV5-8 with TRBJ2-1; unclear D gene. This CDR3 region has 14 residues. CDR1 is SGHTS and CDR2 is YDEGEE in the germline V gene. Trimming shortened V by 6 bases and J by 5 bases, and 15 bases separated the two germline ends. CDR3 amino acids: CASKQRPKNNEQFF. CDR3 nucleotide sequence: TGTGCCAGCAAGCAGCGTCCCAAGAACAATGAGCAGTTCTTC.

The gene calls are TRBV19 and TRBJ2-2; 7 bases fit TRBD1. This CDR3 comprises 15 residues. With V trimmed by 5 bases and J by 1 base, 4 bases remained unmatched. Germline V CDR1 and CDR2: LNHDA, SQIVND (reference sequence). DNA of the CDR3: TGTGCCAGTAGTCCTAGGACAGGGAACACCGGGGAGCTGTTTTTT. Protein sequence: CASSPRTGNTGELFF. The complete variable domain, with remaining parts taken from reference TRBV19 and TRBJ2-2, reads DGGITQSPKYLFRKEGQNVTLSCEQNLNHDAMYWYRQDPGQGLRLIYYSQIVNDFQKGDIAEGYSVSREKKESFPLTVTSAQKNPTAFYLCASSPRTGNTGELFFGEGSRLTVL.

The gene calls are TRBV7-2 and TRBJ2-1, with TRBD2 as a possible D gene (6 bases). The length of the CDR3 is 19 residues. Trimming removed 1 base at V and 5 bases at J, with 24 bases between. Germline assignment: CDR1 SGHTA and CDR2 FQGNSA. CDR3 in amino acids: CASSLEVRGAWGVHNEQFF. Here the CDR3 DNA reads TGTGCCAGCAGCTTAGAGGTGCGGGGCGCCTGGGGGGTCCACAATGAGCAGTTCTTC.

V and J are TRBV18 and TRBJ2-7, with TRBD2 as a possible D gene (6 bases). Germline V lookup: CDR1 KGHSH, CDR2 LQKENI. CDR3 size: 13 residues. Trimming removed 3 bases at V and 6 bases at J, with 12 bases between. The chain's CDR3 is CASSPTMGGEQYF. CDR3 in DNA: TGTGCCAGCTCACCTACGATGGGGGGCGAGCAGTACTTC.

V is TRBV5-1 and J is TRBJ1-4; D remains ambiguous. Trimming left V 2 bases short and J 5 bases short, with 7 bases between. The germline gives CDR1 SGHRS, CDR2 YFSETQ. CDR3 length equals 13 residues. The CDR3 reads CASSFQQNEKLFF. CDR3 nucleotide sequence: TGCGCCAGCAGCTTCCAGCAGAATGAAAAACTGTTTTTT.

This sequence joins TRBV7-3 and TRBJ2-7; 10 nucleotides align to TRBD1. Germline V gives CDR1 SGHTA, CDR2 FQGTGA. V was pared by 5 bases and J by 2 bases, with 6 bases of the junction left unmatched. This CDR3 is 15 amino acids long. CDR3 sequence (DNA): TGTGCCAGCAGCAAGGCCGGGACAGGGGCCTACGAGCAGTACTTC. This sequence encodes CASSKAGTGAYEQYF.

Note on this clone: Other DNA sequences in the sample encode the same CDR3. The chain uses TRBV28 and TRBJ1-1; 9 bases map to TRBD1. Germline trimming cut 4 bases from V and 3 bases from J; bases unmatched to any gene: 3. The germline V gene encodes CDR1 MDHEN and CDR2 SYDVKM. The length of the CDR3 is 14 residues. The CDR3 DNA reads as TGTGCCAGCAGTTCGGGACAGGGTGACACTGAAGCTTTCTTT. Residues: CASSSGQGDTEAFF.

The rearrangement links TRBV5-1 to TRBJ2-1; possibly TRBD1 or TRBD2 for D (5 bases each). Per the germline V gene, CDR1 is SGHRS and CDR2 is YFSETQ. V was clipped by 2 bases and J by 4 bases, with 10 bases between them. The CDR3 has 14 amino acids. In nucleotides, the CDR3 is TGCGCCAGCAGCTTAGGGGACCGATACAATGAGCAGTTCTTC. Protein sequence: CASSLGDRYNEQFF.

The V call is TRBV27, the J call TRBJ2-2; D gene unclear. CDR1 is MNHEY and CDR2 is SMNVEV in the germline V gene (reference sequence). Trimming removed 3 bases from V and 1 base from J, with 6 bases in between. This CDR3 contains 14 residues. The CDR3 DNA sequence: TGTGCCAGCAGTTTTAGACAGAACACCGGGGAGCTGTTTTTT. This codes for CASSFRQNTGELFF.

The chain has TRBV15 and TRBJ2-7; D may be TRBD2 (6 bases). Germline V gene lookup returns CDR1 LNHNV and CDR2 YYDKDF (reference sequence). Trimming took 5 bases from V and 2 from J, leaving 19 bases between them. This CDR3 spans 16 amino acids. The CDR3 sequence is CATSGRGTAGTYEQYF. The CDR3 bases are TGTGCCACCAGCGGGCGCGGGACCGCCGGCACCTACGAGCAGTACTTC.

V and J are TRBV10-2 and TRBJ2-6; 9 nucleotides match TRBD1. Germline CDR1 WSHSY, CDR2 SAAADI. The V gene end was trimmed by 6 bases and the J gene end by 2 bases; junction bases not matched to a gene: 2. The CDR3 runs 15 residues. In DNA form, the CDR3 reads TGCGCCAGCAGGGGGACAGGGACTGGGGCCAACGTCCTGACTTTC. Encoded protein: CASRGTGTGANVLTF.

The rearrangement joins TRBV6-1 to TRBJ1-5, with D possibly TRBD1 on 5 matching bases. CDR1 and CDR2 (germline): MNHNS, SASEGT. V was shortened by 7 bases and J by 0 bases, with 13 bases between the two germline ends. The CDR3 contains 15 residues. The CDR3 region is CASNEPGGSNQPQHF. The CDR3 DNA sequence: TGTGCCAGCAATGAGCCGGGGGGTAGCAATCAGCCCCAGCATTTT.

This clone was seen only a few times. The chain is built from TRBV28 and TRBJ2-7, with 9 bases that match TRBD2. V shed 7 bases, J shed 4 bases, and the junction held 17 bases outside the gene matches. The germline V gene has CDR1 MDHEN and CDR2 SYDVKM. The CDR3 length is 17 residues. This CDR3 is CASILKTGGRAKYEQYF. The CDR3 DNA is TGTGCCAGCATCCTCAAAACGGGCGGGAGGGCCAAATACGAGCAGTACTTC.

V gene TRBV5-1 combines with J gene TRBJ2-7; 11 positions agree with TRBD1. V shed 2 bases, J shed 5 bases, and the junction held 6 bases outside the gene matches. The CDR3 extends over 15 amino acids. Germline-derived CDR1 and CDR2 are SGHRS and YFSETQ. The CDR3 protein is CASSLFGTGGNEQYF. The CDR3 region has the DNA TGCGCCAGCAGCTTATTCGGGACAGGGGGGAACGAGCAGTACTTC.

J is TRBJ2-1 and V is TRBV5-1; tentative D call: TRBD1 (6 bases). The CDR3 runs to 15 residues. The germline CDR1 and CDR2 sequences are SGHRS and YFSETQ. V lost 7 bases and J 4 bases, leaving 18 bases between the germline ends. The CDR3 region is CASRPGTLLYNEQFF. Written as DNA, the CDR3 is TGCGCCAGCCGCCCTGGGACACTCCTATACAATGAGCAGTTCTTC.

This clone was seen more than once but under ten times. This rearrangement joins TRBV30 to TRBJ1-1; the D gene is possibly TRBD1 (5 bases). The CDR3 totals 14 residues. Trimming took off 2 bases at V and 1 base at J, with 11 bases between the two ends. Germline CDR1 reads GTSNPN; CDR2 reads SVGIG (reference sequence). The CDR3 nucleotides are TGTGCCTGGAGTTTCGACAGATCGAACACTGAAGCTTTCTTT. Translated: CAWSFDRSNTEAFF.

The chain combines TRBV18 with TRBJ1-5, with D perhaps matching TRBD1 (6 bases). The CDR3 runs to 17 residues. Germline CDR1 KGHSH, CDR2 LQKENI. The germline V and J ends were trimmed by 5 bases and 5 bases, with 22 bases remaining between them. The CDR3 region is CASSATAPGTLDQPQHF. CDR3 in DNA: TGTGCCAGCTCAGCTACTGCACCCGGGACACTGGATCAGCCCCAGCATTTT.

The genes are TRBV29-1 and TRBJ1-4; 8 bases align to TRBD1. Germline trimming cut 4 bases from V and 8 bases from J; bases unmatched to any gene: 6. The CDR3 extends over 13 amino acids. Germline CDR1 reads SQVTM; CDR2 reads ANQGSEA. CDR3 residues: CSVGTGSMEKLFF. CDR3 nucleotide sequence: TGCAGCGTTGGGACAGGGAGTATGGAAAAACTGTTTTTT.

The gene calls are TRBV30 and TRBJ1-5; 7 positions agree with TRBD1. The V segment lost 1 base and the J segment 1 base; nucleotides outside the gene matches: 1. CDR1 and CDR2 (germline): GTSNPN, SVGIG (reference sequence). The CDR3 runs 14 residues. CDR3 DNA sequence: TGTGCCTGGAGTGAGGGACAGAGCAATCAGCCCCAGCATTTT. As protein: CAWSEGQSNQPQHF.

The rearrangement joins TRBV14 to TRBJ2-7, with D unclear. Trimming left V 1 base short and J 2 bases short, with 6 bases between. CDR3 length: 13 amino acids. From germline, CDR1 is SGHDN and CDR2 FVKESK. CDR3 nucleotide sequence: TGTGCCAGCAGCCAAGGCCGAGCCTACGAGCAGTACTTC. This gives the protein CASSQGRAYEQYF.

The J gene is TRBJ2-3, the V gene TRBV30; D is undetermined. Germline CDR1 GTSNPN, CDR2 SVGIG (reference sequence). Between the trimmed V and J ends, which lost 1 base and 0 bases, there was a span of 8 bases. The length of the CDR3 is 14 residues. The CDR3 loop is CAWSGSLSTDTQYF. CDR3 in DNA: TGTGCCTGGAGTGGTTCCCTCAGCACAGATACGCAGTATTTT.